A selection of T cell receptor beta chains follows, all from one sample in a study of blood T cell repertoires in COVID-19. The assay was immunoSEQ multiplex PCR, and TCRdb's table has in-frame clones only and misses some. The repertoire includes more than 85,000 clones, roughly 80% of them detected once, and 15% to 20% sits in the top ten. Source material: peripheral blood. The receptor source for this set is an older woman with acute or convalescent COVID-19. Both conserved end residues are part of each CDR3. The D gene is left open where the match is weak. Only part of the rows carry a size: once, few, many, or a class if the clone is expanded.

TRBJ1-5	NA	TRBV7-8	NA	TGTGCCAGCAGCTTAGCGGTAGCGAGTCAGCCCCAGCATTTT	CASSLAVASQPQHF
TRBJ1-2	TRBD1	TRBV2	NA	TGTGCCAGCAGTATCCAACAGGGGGCGTATGGCTACACCTTC	CASSIQQGAYGYTF
TRBJ2-6	NA	TRBV5-6	NA	TGTGCCAGCAGCATCTTCAGGGGCCCCTTCTCTGGGGCCAACGTCCTGACTTTC	CASSIFRGPFSGANVLTF
TRBJ1-5	NA	TRBV30	NA	TGTGCCTGGAGTTTCGGCAGGGTGGGTCAGCCCCAGCATTTT	CAWSFGRVGQPQHF
TRBJ2-1	NA	TRBV6-4	NA	TGTGCCAGCAGTAAACAGGGTATAGAGAACAATGAGCAGTTCTTC	CASSKQGIENNEQFF
TRBJ1-2	TRBD1	TRBV24-1	NA	TGTGCCACCAGTGATGCAACAACAGGGGCAGACTATGGCTACACCTTC	CATSDATTGADYGYTF
TRBJ2-1	NA	TRBV7-6	NA	TGTGCCAGCAGCCTCAGAGGGCCCGCTTCCTACAATGAGCAGTTCTTC	CASSLRGPASYNEQFF
TRBJ1-5	NA	TRBV6-5	NA	TGTGCCAGCAGTTACAACAGGGATAGCAATCAGCCCCAGCATTTT	CASSYNRDSNQPQHF
TRBJ1-1	TRBD1	TRBV10-3	NA	TGTGCCATCAGCGGGAACCGGGACAGGTTCTTCACTGAAGCTTTCTTT	CAISGNRDRFFTEAFF
TRBJ1-6	NA	TRBV18	NA	TGTGCCAGCTCACCACGCGAAGGGGATTCACCCCTCCACTTT	CASSPREGDSPLHF
TRBJ2-7	NA	TRBV7-8	NA	TGTGCCAGCAGCCTACGAAGGGGGGGACACATCTACGAGCAGTACTTC	CASSLRRGGHIYEQYF
TRBJ2-7	TRBD2	TRBV6-6	few	TGTGCCAGCAGTTACGACTGGGGGGGCGAGCAGTACTTC	CASSYDWGGEQYF
TRBJ1-5	NA	TRBV28	NA	TGTGCCAGCAGTTTCAGCGGGGAGGGTCAGCCCCAGCATTTT	CASSFSGEGQPQHF
TRBJ1-2	NA	TRBV28	NA	TGTGCCAGCAGTTTTCGGGGGTACTATGGCTACACCTTC	CASSFRGYYGYTF
TRBJ1-2	TRBD1	TRBV28	many	TGTGCCAGCAGGGGACAGCCCTATGGCTACACCTTC	CASRGQPYGYTF
TRBJ1-4	NA	TRBV11-2	NA	TGTGCCAGCAGCTTTTCAGGCGCCAATGAAAAACTGTTTTTT	CASSFSGANEKLFF
TRBJ1-5	NA	TRBV19	NA	TGTGCCAGCAAGGTTAAGGGGCAGGGCAATCAGCCCCAGCATTTT	CASKVKGQGNQPQHF
TRBJ2-1	NA	TRBV7-2	NA	TGTGCCAGCAGCCTAGGAGGGGGCGTGGGTTTCTACAATGAGCAGTTCTTC	CASSLGGGVGFYNEQFF
TRBJ1-2	NA	TRBV7-2	NA	TGTGCCAGCAGCCCCGAGTATCGCGGAGTCTATGGCTACACCTTC	CASSPEYRGVYGYTF
TRBJ1-6	NA	TRBV4-1	NA	TGCGCCAGCAGCCAAGCCGGGACTCGGGGTTCACCCCTCCACTTT	CASSQAGTRGSPLHF
TRBJ1-1	TRBD1	TRBV4-2	NA	TGTGCCAGCAGCCGACAGGGGTCGGGCACTGAAGCTTTCTTT	CASSRQGSGTEAFF
TRBJ2-2	TRBD2	TRBV7-2	NA	TGTGCCAGCAGCTTACCGCGGGGGACTGGCGGGGAGCTGTTTTTT	CASSLPRGTGGELFF
TRBJ2-1	NA	TRBV10-3	NA	TGTGCCATTAAGGGACTTCACAATGAGCAGTTCTTC	CAIKGLHNEQFF
TRBJ2-1	TRBD2	TRBV27	NA	TGTGCCAGCGCGGGCCCGGGAGGGACCTACAATGAGCAGTTCTTC	CASAGPGGTYNEQFF
TRBJ2-3	TRBD2	TRBV6-5	NA	TGTGCCAGCTCCCTAGCGGGGGGGCAGGGAGATACGCAGTATTTT	CASSLAGGQGDTQYF
TRBJ2-3	NA	TRBV5-1	NA	TGCGCCAGCAGCGGAGGGGCCACAGATACGCAGTATTTT	CASSGGATDTQYF
TRBJ2-1	NA	TRBV7-3	NA	TGTGCCAGCAGCCAAGGAAGGGGGGGCTCCTACAATGAGCAGTTCTTC	CASSQGRGGSYNEQFF
TRBJ1-3	TRBD1	TRBV4-3	NA	TGCGCCAGCAGCCAAGATCCTGACAGGGCGGCAAACACCATATATTTT	CASSQDPDRAANTIYF
TRBJ2-5	TRBD1	TRBV5-4	once	TGTGCCAGCAGCTTCAGAGGTTCAGGGGGAGAGACCCAGTACTTC	CASSFRGSGGETQYF
TRBJ1-1	NA	TRBV7-8	NA	TGTGCCAGCAGCCGAGGGCCCTTCGTAAACAGAGCAGAAGCTTTCTTT	CASSRGPFVNRAEAFF
TRBJ2-1	NA	TRBV19	NA	TGTGCCAGTAGTATATCCGGGGGGCTTTACAATGAGCAGTTCTTC	CASSISGGLYNEQFF
TRBJ2-3	TRBD2	TRBV4-1	NA	TGCGCCAGCAGCCATCGTAGCGGGAGGGGGCCCAGATCAGATACGCAGTATTTT	CASSHRSGRGPRSDTQYF
TRBJ2-4	TRBD1	TRBV14	NA	TGTGCCAGCAGTGACACAGGGGGCGGAAACATTCAGTACTTC	CASSDTGGGNIQYF
TRBJ2-4	TRBD1	TRBV28	NA	TGTGCCAGCAGTTTACAGGGGGCGCGTGGCATTCAGTACTTC	CASSLQGARGIQYF
TRBJ1-3	NA	TRBV27	NA	TGTGCCAGCAGTTTACGTGGCGGGAACTCTGGAAACACCATATATTTT	CASSLRGGNSGNTIYF
TRBJ2-7	TRBD2	TRBV3-1/TRBV3-2	NA	TGTGCCAGCAGCCAAGCGGCGGGGGCCTACGAGCAGTACTTC	CASSQAAGAYEQYF
TRBJ2-1	TRBD2	TRBV6-6	NA	TGTGCCAGCACCCCAGCGGGGGGGTTTTACAATGAGCAGTTCTTC	CASTPAGGFYNEQFF
TRBJ2-5	TRBD1	TRBV6-5	NA	TGTGCCAGCACCAGGACAGGGACCTCAGGGGAGACCCAGTACTTC	CASTRTGTSGETQYF
TRBJ1-2	NA	TRBV7-8	NA	TGTGCCAGCAGCTTAGCCCGCGACATAGTTCGGACTGATGGCTACACCTTC	CASSLARDIVRTDGYTF
TRBJ1-5	NA	TRBV6-1	NA	TGTGCCAGCAGTGAACCACCAGGGCCCCAGCATTTT	CASSEPPGPQHF
TRBJ2-6	NA	TRBV7-8	NA	TGTGCCAGCAGCCGAGGGCGGCAAGGGGCCAACGTCCTGACTTTC	CASSRGRQGANVLTF